Shown below are 28 T cell receptor beta chains from a single sample sequenced in a study of T cells in Graves' hyperthyroidism and ophthalmopathy. The CDR3 regions of TCR beta were amplified from RNA transcripts. HTBI primers were the set used in a first-round RT-PCR of the TCR CDR3. TCRdb called the multiplex PCR reads again in MiXCR, with one record for every CDR3 protein. The sample lists a few hundred thousand distinct CDR3 sequences, 35% to 55% occurring once. Sequencing used peripheral blood or thyroid tissue (not recorded which). The receptor set was obtained from a woman aged 18-29 years with Graves' hyperthyroidism.

This clonotype was found many times. The chain links TRBV13 to TRBJ2-7; 9 bases are a match to TRBD1. This CDR3 spans 15 amino acids. The J segment lost 3 bases and the V segment lost 5 bases, leaving 8 bases of the junction unmatched. CDR1 is PRHDT and CDR2 is FYEKMQ in the germline V gene (reference sequence). CDR3 nucleotides: TGTGCCAGCAGCCCTCCCGCGGGACAGGGCTACGAGCAGTACTTC. This sequence encodes CASSPPAGQGYEQYF.

V and J are TRBV2 and TRBJ2-5, with TRBD2 matching over 7 bases. This CDR3 has 14 residues. The trim removed 4 bases at V and 5 bases at J, leaving 7 bases unmatched. Germline lookup yields CDR1 SNHLY and CDR2 FYNNEI. The CDR3 is CASSGGGTWETQYF. The CDR3 DNA follows: TGTGCCAGCAGTGGGGGAGGGACTTGGGAGACCCAGTACTTC.

This clonotype showed up just once. Its ends do not fully match the called genes, so a read error is possible. The J gene is TRBJ2-2, the V gene TRBV7-3; 12 nucleotides align to TRBD2. CDR1 and CDR2 from the germline V gene are SGHTA and FQGTGA. The CDR3 runs 15 residues. CDR3 sequence (DNA): TGTGCCAGCAGCTCGAAGACTAGCGGGGGCCGGGGAGCTGTTTTT. Translation: CASSSKTSGGRGAVF.

As concerns this clonotype: This sequence may be a read error, since a much larger clone differs from it by one base. The chain joins TRBV4-1 to TRBJ1-4; 9 nucleotides match TRBD1. There are 14 residues in the CDR3. CDR1 is MGHRA and CDR2 is YSYEKL in the germline V gene. The DNA of the CDR3 is TGCGCCAGCAGCCAGGGGACAGGGAATGAAGAACTGTTTTTT. Translation gives CASSQGTGNEELFF.

This clonotype was found many times. The chain joins TRBV29-1 to TRBJ2-7, with 8 bases aligning to TRBD1. Germline CDR1 reads SQVTM; CDR2 reads ANQGSEA. The length of the CDR3 is 13 residues. V trimming: 3 bases; J trimming: 6 bases; junction bases outside the gene matches: 7. DNA for the CDR3: TGCAGCGTTGAGCTCCGGACAGGGAGCGAGCAGTACTTC. It codes for CSVELRTGSEQYF.

The table lists this clonotype with many counts. The chain recombines TRBV29-1 with TRBJ2-2, with 11 bases that match TRBD2. Trimming removed 3 bases from V and 6 bases from J; junction bases left unmatched: 6. Germline V lookup: CDR1 SQVTM, CDR2 ANQGSEA. The CDR3 sequence is 15 residues long. The CDR3 loop reads CSVDYIAGGAGELFF. CDR3 nucleotide sequence: TGCAGCGTTGATTATATAGCGGGAGGGGCCGGGGAGCTGTTTTTT.

The table lists this clonotype with many counts. The gene calls are TRBV7-8 and TRBJ1-1; D is unresolved. V lost 5 bases and J 2 bases, leaving 15 bases between the germline ends. This CDR3 has 15 residues. CDR1 is SGHVS and CDR2 is FQNEAQ in the germline V gene. The chain's CDR3 is CASSPSKVTNTEAFF. The CDR3 nucleotides read TGTGCCAGCAGCCCAAGCAAGGTTACTAACACTGAAGCTTTCTTT.

Regarding this clonotype: A much larger clonotype is one base distant, so this may be a read error. J is TRBJ1-1 and V is TRBV5-4; 9 nucleotides line up with TRBD1. The CDR3 spans 16 residues. V lost 3 bases to trimming and J lost 2 bases; unmatched junction nucleotides: 8. Germline V gives CDR1 SGHNT, CDR2 YYREEE (reference sequence). CDR3 DNA: TGTGCCAGCAGCTATTACCTGGGACAGGGAAACACTGAAGCTTTCTTT. Its protein product is CASSYYLGQGNTEAFF.

This clonotype has a count of ten or more. The V call is TRBV7-3, the J call TRBJ1-1, with a tentative D call TRBD1 (5 bases). This CDR3 comprises 14 residues. CDR1 is SGHTA, CDR2 FQGTGA, per germline. V lost 5 bases to trimming and J lost 3 bases, with 13 bases between them. CDR3 DNA sequence: TGTGCCAGCAGCCTCAGTCGGGGGGACACTGAAGCTTTCTTT. Translation: CASSLSRGDTEAFF.

The genes are TRBV20-1 and TRBJ1-4; tentative D call: TRBD1 (5 bases). The CDR3 sequence is 12 residues long. Germline V gene sequence: CDR1 DFQATT, CDR2 SNEGSKA (reference sequence). With 6 bases removed from V and 7 bases from J, the gap between germline ends came to 12 bases. CDR3 amino acids: CSAVRGGEKLFF. CDR3 coding DNA: TGCAGTGCCGTACGGGGCGGTGAAAAACTGTTTTTT.

At least ten counts were recorded for this clonotype. This chain uses TRBV6-6 with TRBJ2-7; D gene ambiguous. Per the germline V gene, CDR1 is MNHNY and CDR2 is SVGAGI (reference sequence). The CDR3 is made up of 14 amino acids. V was shortened by 2 bases and J by 2 bases, with 10 bases between the two germline ends. CDR3 amino acids: CASSYIFETYEQYF. The DNA for the CDR3 is TGTGCCAGCAGTTACATTTTTGAGACCTACGAGCAGTACTTC.

This chain's CDR3 is CASSSPSGTGMVKLFF. CDR3 in DNA: TGTGCCAGCAGCTCCCCGTCTGGGACAGGGATGGTCAAACTGTTTTTT. The J gene is TRBJ1-4, the V gene TRBV7-9; 9 nucleotides match TRBD1. The V gene's germline CDR1 is SEHNR and CDR2 FQNEAQ (reference sequence). This CDR3 comprises 16 residues. V was pared by 4 bases and J by 11 bases, with 14 bases of the junction left unmatched.

This clonotype was detected ten times or more. V is TRBV28 and J is TRBJ2-7; D unresolved. CDR1 is MDHEN and CDR2 is SYDVKM in the germline V gene. The V end was cut by 3 bases, the J end by 0 bases, with 6 bases between. There are 13 residues in the CDR3. The DNA for the CDR3 is TGTGCCAGCAGTTTGTCTCTCTCCTACGAGCAGTACTTC. Protein product: CASSLSLSYEQYF.

This clonotype has a count of ten or more. The rearrangement links TRBV4-2 to TRBJ2-6; D is ambiguous. The germline V gene has CDR1 LGHNA and CDR2 YNFKEQ. The CDR3 has 18 residues. The V gene lost 0 bases and the J gene lost 0 bases, with 12 bases spanning the gap. The CDR3 DNA reads TGTGCCAGCAGCCAAGAAATGGTCCGAAGCTCTGGGGCCAACGTCCTGACTTTC. Encoded protein: CASSQEMVRSSGANVLTF.

V and J are TRBV10-3 and TRBJ1-2, with 9 bases aligning to TRBD1. Trimming took 3 bases from V and 2 from J; bases not matched to a gene: 10. The germline V gene encodes CDR1 ENHRY and CDR2 SYGVKD. The CDR3 consists of 17 residues. The CDR3 DNA follows: TGTGCCATCAGTGAAACCGGGACAGGGACTATGAACTATGGCTACACCTTC. Amino acids: CAISETGTGTMNYGYTF.

In its sample, this clonotype was seen many times. The chain links TRBV2 to TRBJ2-5, with 7 positions matching TRBD2. With 2 bases clipped from V and 5 bases from J, the junction kept 8 bases outside the gene matches. Germline V lookup: CDR1 SNHLY, CDR2 FYNNEI. The CDR3 runs 15 residues. The CDR3 sequence is CASSELGVGGETQYF. CDR3 coding DNA: TGTGCCAGCAGTGAATTGGGAGTGGGGGGGGAGACCCAGTACTTC.

The rearrangement uses TRBV4-1 and TRBJ1-6; D gene ambiguous. V gave up 0 bases and J gave up 8 bases, with 8 bases separating them. The CDR3 spans 14 residues. Germline V gene data show CDR1 as MGHRA and CDR2 as YSYEKL. The CDR3 DNA reads TGCGCCAGCAGCCAAGAGAATTGGCATTCACCCCTCCACTTT. Translating gives CASSQENWHSPLHF.

This clonotype appeared a few times. The rearrangement joins TRBV12-3 or TRBV12-4 to TRBJ2-5; D is perhaps TRBD2 (5 bases). The CDR3 totals 14 residues. V was pared by 3 bases and J by 5 bases, with 13 bases between. The CDR3 coding sequence is TGTGCCAGCAGTTTGGAGGCGGATAGGGAGACCCAGTACTTC. It specifies CASSLEADRETQYF.

This clonotype showed up many times. This chain links TRBV11-3 with TRBJ2-7; D is uncertain. Trimming removed 1 base at V and 7 bases at J, with 8 bases between. Germline assignment: CDR1 SGHNT and CDR2 YENEEA. CDR3 length: 12 residues. The CDR3 spells CASSLVVGEQYF. In DNA form, the CDR3 reads TGTGCCAGCAGCTTAGTGGTTGGAGAGCAGTACTTC.

The chain joins TRBV20-1 to TRBJ1-6; 8 nucleotides line up with TRBD1. This CDR3 has 13 residues. The V segment lost 6 bases and the J segment 10 bases; nucleotides outside the gene matches: 8. Germline V lookup: CDR1 DFQATT, CDR2 SNEGSKA (reference sequence). The CDR3 bases are TGCAGTGCACGGGCAGGGGGCTACTCACCCCTCCACTTT. Amino acid sequence: CSARAGGYSPLHF.

This clonotype occurred many times. V is TRBV20-1 and J is TRBJ2-7; D unclear. The CDR3 totals 14 residues. V was cut by 1 base and J by 5 bases, with 15 bases left in between. The germline V gene has CDR1 DFQATT and CDR2 SNEGSKA (reference sequence). The CDR3 sequence is CSARGPPLPDEQYF. The CDR3 nucleotides read TGCAGTGCTAGAGGGCCACCCCTCCCCGACGAGCAGTACTTC.

This clonotype came up many times. Its ends do not fully match the called genes, so a read error is possible. The chain carries TRBV30 and TRBJ1-2; D unclear. The CDR3 totals 11 residues. From germline, CDR1 is GTSNPN and CDR2 SVGIG (reference sequence). CDR3 nucleotides: TGTGCCTGGTTTGGCAGGTCGGGGAGAAATTTC. Translated, it gives CAWFGRSGRNF.

The gene calls are TRBV10-3 and TRBJ1-6; 7 nucleotides align to TRBD1. The CDR3 is 15 amino acids. From germline, CDR1 is ENHRY and CDR2 SYGVKD. The junction had 9 bases not matched to a gene; V was cut back by 3 bases and J by 10 bases. The CDR3 is CAISDPRQGGSPLHF. The DNA of the CDR3 is TGTGCCATCAGTGATCCGCGACAGGGTGGATCACCCCTCCACTTT.

Details on this clonotype: Possible read error: a much larger clone is one base away. V gene TRBV6-4 combines with J gene TRBJ2-6; D unresolved. CDR3 size: 14 residues. CDR1 and CDR2 from the germline V gene are MRHNA and SNTAGT. The CDR3 loop is CAGSESTGANVLTF. CDR3 coding DNA: TGTGCCGGCAGTGAAAGCACCGGGGCCAACGTCCTGACTTTC.

V gene TRBV10-3 combines with J gene TRBJ1-2; D call uncertain. The CDR3 covers 12 residues. The V end was cut by 6 bases, the J end by 11 bases, with 16 bases between. CDR1 ENHRY and CDR2 SYGVKD come from the germline V gene. The CDR3 reads CAIRDQGSGYTF. The CDR3 DNA reads TGTGCCATCAGGGACCAAGGTTCAGGATACACCTTC.

This clonotype was detected ten times or more. The chain has TRBV2 and TRBJ1-5; D not resolved. The V end was cut by 0 bases, the J end by 3 bases, with 12 bases between. Germline V gives CDR1 SNHLY, CDR2 FYNNEI. The CDR3 sequence is 16 residues long. The CDR3 DNA sequence: TGTGCCAGCAGTGAAGCGCGTAGGTCATACAATCAGCCCCAGCATTTT. It codes for CASSEARRSYNQPQHF.

This clonotype has a count of ten or more. The chain employs TRBV20-1 and TRBJ1-5; possibly TRBD1 for D (6 bases). Germline V lookup: CDR1 DFQATT, CDR2 SNEGSKA (reference sequence). The CDR3 is made up of 16 amino acids. Trimming removed 0 bases from V and 0 bases from J, with 12 bases in between. The CDR3 region is CSARDLGRGSNQPQHF. DNA for the CDR3: TGCAGTGCTAGAGATTTGGGCAGGGGTAGCAATCAGCCCCAGCATTTT.

This chain links TRBV6-1 with TRBJ1-6; 8 nucleotides align to TRBD1. The CDR3 extends over 14 amino acids. Trimming took 6 bases from V and 10 from J; bases not matched to a gene: 8. Germline-derived CDR1 and CDR2 are MNHNS and SASEGT. The CDR3 coding sequence is TGTGCCAGCAGGGCGACAGGGGAGGACTCACCCCTCCACTTT. Translation: CASRATGEDSPLHF.